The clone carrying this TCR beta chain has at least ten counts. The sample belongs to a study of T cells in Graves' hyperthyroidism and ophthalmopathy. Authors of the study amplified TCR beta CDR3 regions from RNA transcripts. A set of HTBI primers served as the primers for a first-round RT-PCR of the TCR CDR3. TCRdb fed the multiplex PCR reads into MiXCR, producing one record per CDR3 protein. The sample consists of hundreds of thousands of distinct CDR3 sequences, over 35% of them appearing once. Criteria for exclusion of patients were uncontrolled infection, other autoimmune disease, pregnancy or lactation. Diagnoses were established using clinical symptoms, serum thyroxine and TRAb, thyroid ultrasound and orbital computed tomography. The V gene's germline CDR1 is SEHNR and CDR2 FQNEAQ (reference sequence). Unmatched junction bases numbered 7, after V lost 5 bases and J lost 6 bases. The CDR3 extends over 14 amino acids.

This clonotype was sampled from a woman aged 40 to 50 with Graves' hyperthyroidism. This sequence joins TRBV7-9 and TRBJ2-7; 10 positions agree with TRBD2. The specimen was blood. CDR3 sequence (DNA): TGTGCCAGCAGCCCCGGGACTAGCGTGCCCGAGCAGTACTTC. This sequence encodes CASSPGTSVPEQYF.